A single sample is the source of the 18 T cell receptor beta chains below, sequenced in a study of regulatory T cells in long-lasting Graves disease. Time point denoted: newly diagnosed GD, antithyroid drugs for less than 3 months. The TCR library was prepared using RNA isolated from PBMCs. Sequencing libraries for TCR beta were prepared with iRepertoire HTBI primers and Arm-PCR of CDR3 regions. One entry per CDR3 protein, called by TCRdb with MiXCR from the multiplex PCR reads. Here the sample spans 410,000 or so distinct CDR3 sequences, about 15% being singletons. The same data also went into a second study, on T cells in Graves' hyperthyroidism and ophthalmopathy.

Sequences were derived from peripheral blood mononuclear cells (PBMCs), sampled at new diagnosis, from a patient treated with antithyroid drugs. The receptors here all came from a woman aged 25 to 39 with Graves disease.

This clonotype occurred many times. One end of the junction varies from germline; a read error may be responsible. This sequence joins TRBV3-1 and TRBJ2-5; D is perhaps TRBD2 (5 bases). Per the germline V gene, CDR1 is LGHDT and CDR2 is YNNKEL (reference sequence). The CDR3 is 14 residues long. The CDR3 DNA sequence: TGTGCCAACAGCCACCAAGCGGAAGGAGAGACCCAGTACTTC. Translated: CANSHQAEGETQYF.

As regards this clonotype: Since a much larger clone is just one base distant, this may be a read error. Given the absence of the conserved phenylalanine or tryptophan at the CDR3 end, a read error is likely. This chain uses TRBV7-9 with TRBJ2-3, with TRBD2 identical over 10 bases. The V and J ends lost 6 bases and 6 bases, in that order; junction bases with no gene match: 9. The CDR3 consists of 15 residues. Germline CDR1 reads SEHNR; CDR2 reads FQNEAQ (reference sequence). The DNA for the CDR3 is TGTGCCAGCAGGGCAGCGGGAGGGGGACCGGATACGCAGTATTCT. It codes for CASRAAGGGPDTQYS.

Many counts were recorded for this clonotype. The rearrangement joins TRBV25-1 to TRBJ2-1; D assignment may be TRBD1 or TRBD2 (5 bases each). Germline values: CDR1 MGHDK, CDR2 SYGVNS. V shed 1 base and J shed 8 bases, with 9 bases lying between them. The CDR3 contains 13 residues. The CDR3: CASSEWGRDEQFF. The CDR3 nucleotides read TGTGCCAGCAGTGAATGGGGGAGAGATGAGCAGTTCTTC.

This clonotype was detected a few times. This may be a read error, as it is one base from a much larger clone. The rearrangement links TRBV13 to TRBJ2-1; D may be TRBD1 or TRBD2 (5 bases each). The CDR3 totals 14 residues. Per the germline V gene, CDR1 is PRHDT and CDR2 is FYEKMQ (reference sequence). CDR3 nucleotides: TGTGCCAGCAGCCTACAGGAGGCCTACAAAGAGCAGTTCTTC. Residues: CASSLQEAYKEQFF.

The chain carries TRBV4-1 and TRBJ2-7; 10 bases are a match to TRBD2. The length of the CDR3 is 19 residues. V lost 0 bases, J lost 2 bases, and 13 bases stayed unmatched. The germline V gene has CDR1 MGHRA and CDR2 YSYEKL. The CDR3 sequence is CASSQDPRNSGRFAYEQYF. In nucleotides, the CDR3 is TGCGCCAGCAGCCAAGATCCCAGAAATAGCGGGAGGTTCGCCTACGAGCAGTACTTC.

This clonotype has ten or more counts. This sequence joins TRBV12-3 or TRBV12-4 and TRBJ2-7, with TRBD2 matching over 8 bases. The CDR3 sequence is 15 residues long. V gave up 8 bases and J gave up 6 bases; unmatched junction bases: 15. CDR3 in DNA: TGTGCCAGCGTTGGGACTAGTCGTGGGACCTTCGAGCAGTACTTC. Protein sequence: CASVGTSRGTFEQYF.

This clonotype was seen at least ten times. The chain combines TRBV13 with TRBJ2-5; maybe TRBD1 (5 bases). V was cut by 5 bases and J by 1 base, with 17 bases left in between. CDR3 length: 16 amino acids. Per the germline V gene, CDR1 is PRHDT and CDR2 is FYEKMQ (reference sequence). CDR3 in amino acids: CASSLRLGAGQETQYF. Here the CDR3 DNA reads TGTGCCAGCAGCCTACGGCTTGGGGCCGGCCAAGAGACCCAGTACTTC. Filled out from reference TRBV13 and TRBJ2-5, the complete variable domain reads AAGVIQSPRHLIKEKRETATLKCYPIPRHDTVYWYQQGPGQDPQFLISFYEKMQSDKGSIPDRFSAQQFSDYHSELNMSSLELGDSALYFCASSLRLGAGQETQYFGPGTRLLVL.

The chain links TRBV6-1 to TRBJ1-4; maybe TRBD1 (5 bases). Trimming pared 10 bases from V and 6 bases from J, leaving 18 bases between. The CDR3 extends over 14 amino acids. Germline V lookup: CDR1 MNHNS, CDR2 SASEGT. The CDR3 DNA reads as TGTGCCACCCACGGGGGATCGGCTGATGAAAAACTGTTTTTT. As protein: CATHGGSADEKLFF.

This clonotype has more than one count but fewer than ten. CDR3 DNA sequence: TGTGCCAGCACGCGCCGGGACAGGGGGCGCCGGGGAAATCAGCCCCAGCATTTT. Translated: CASTRRDRGRRGNQPQHF. This chain links TRBV6-1 with TRBJ1-5, with 12 bases fitting TRBD1. Trimming took 7 bases from V and 4 from J; bases not matched to a gene: 14. In germline, CDR1 is MNHNS, CDR2 SASEGT. The CDR3 covers 18 residues.

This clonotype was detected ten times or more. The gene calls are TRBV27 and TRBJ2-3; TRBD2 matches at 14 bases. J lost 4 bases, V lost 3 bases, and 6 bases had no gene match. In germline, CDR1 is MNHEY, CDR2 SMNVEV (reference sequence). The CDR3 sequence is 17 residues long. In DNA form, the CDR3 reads TGTGCCAGCAGTTTGGGGACTAGCGGGAGAAACGCAGATACGCAGTATTTT. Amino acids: CASSLGTSGRNADTQYF.

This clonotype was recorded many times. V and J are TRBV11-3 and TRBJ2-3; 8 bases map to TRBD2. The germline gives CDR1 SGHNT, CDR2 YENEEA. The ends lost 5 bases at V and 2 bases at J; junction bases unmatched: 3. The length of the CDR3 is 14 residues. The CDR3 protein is CASSRGGYTDTQYF. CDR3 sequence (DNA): TGTGCCAGCAGCCGGGGGGGTTACACAGATACGCAGTATTTT.

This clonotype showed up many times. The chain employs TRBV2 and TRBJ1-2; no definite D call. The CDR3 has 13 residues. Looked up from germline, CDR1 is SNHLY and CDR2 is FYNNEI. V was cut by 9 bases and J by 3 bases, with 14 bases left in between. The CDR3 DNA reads TGTGCCAGTGGTAGAGCAGTCTACTATGGCTACACCTTC. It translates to CASGRAVYYGYTF.

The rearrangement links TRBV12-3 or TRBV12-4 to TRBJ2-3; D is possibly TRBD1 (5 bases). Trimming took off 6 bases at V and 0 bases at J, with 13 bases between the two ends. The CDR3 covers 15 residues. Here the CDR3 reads CASSNRRLSTDTQYF. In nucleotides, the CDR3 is TGTGCCAGCAGCAACAGGCGGTTGAGCACAGATACGCAGTATTTT.

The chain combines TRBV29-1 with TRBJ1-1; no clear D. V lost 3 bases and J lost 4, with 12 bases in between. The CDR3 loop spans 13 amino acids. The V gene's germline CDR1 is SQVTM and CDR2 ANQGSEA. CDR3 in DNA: TGCAGCGTTGAGGCTGCCCAGAGCACTGAAGCTTTCTTT. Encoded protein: CSVEAAQSTEAFF.

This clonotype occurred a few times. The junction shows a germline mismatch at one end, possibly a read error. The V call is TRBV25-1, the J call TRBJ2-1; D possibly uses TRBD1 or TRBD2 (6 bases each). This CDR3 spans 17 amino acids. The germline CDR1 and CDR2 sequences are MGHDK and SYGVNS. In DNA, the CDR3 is TGTGCCAGCAGTGAATGGGGGGCGGGGTGGGATTACAAAGAGCAGTTCTTC. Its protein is CASSEWGAGWDYKEQFF.

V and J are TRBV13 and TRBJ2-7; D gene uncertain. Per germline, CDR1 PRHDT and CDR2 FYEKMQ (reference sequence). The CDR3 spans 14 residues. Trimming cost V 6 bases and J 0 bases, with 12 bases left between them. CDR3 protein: CASRSTGSSYEQYF. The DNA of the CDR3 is TGTGCCAGCAGGTCGACTGGCAGCTCCTACGAGCAGTACTTC.

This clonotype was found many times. The CDR3, as DNA: TGTGCCTGGTCTACGGGACAAAATCAGCCCCAGCATTTT. It specifies CAWSTGQNQPQHF. This sequence joins TRBV30 and TRBJ1-5; a weak D match, TRBD1 (6 bases). The V gene lost 5 bases and the J gene lost 4 bases, with 12 bases spanning the gap. The CDR3 is made up of 13 amino acids. From germline, CDR1 is GTSNPN and CDR2 SVGIG (reference sequence).

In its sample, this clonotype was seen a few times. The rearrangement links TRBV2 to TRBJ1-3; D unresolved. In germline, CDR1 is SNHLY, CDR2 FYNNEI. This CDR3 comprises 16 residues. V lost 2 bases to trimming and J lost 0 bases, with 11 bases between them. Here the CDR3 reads CASSEYGLHSGNTIYF. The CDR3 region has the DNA TGTGCCAGCAGTGAATATGGGCTCCACTCTGGAAACACCATATATTTT.